The clone carrying this T cell receptor beta chain was seen many times. These data belong to a study of read filtering for tumor transcriptome and immune sequencing. The library was built from around 0.4 ug RNA with molecular barcoded adaptors for alpha/delta and beta/gamma chains. A single record per CDR3 protein comes from TCRdb applying MiXCR to the reads. The profile shows about 38,000 distinct CDR3 sequences, roughly 15% of them singletons. CDR3 length: 14 amino acids. J was trimmed by 3 bases and V by 10 bases; bases with no gene match: 8. Germline V gene lookup returns CDR1 MDHEN and CDR2 SYDVKM.

Source material: a population of CD138-negative cells sorted from bone marrow. The sequence was collected from a donor aged 40 or over with multiple myeloma. The chain uses TRBV28 and TRBJ2-2, with 7 bases identical to TRBD1. The CDR3 reads CATRTTGDTGELFF. CDR3 nucleotides: TGTGCCACTCGTACTACAGGGGACACCGGGGAGCTGTTTTTT.